The entry below gives a single T cell receptor beta chain sequence along with its context. What it binds is unknown. Germline DNA was extracted alongside blood RNA, which was obtained from unsorted whole blood. Patients carried chronic HBV infection without prior treatment. V lost 1 base to trimming and J lost 11 bases, with 20 bases between them. This CDR3 spans 15 amino acids. CDR1 SGHAT and CDR2 FQNNGV come from the germline V gene. A primer in the constant region served to generate TCR beta cDNA from roughly 520 ng of total RNA. Generation of the TCR beta libraries relied on three nested multiplex PCR rounds using slightly modified ARM-PCR. With TRBV1-TRBV30 forward primers and a C-beta reverse primer, the first two PCR rounds were run for around 10 cycles each. In TCRdb, the multiplex PCR reads were re-called with MiXCR into one record per CDR3 protein. Among roughly 330,000 distinct CDR3 sequences listed, less than 70% were seen once.

This sample stems from a study of tumor-infiltrating lymphocytes in primary liver carcinoma. For the study at large: Measuring about 4 to 10 cm across, the tumors were staged as T1-T3 N0M0. The study's findings and limits: Blood fell significantly below tumors in its top-250-clone fraction (p = 0.039).

The sequence was collected from a man aged 35-49 years with primary liver carcinoma and hepatitis B virus infection. The specimen sequenced was peripheral blood. V is TRBV11-2 and J is TRBJ2-5; D might be TRBD2 (6 bases). Written as DNA, the CDR3 is TGTGCCAGCAGCTTAGGGACTCTTGGGCAAGGGACTCAGTACTTC. It yields the protein CASSLGTLGQGTQYF.